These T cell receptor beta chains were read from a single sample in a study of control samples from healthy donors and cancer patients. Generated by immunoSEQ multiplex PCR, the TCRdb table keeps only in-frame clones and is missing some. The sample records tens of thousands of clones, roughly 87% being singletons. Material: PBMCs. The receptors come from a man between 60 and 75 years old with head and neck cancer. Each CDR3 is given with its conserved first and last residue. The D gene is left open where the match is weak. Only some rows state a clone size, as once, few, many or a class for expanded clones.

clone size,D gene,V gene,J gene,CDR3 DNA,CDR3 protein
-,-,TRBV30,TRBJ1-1,TGTGCCTGGAGTGCCGGGGCTGAAGCTTTCTTT,CAWSAGAEAFF
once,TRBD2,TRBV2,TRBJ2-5,TGTGCCAGCAGCCGGATTTTAGCGGGGGGGCAAGAGACCCAGTACTTC,CASSRILAGGQETQYF
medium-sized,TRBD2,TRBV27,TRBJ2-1,TGTGCCAGCAGGGACGTAAAAGCTAGCGGGAGGGCCCACCGACTCTACAATGAGCAGTTCTTC,CASRDVKASGRAHRLYNEQFF
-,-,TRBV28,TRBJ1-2,TGTGCCAGCGCTACCCTTGGCCAGGAGACTTTGTATGGCTACACCTTC,CASATLGQETLYGYTF
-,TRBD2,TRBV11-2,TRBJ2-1,TGTGCCAGCAGCTTCCCGGGACTAGCGATCAATGAGCAGTTCTTC,CASSFPGLAINEQFF
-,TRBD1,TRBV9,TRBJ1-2,TGTGCCAGCAGCGTAGGGACAGGGTTGGGTTATGGCTACACCTTC,CASSVGTGLGYGYTF
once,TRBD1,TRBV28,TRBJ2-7,TGTGCCAGCAGTTTACCAAACAGGGGACCCTACGAGCAGTACTTC,CASSLPNRGPYEQYF
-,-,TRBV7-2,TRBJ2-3,TGTGCCAGCAGCATCCCCCCCGAAACGCAGTATTTT,CASSIPPETQYF
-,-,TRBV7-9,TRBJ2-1,TGTGCCAGCAGCTTAATGGGGAGATACAATGAGCAGTTCTTC,CASSLMGRYNEQFF
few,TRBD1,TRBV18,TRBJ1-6,TGTGCCAGCTCACCGGGGGACAGCGCAACGGGGGGCCTCCACTTT,CASSPGDSATGGLHF
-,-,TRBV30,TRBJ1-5,TGTGCCTGGAGTAGAACAGCAAGCCCGGCCGTCAATCAGCCCCAGCATTTT,CAWSRTASPAVNQPQHF
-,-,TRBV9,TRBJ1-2,TGTGCCAGCAGCGTCCCTTACGGGGGAGGGGGGGGCTACACCTTC,CASSVPYGGGGGYTF
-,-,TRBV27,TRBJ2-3,TGTGCCAGCAGTCCAGGACAGGATACGCAGTATTTT,CASSPGQDTQYF
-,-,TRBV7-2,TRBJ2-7,TGTGCCAGCAGCTTAGCTTCCGGGCGGGCCTACGAGCAGTACTTC,CASSLASGRAYEQYF
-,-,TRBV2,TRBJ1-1,TGTGCCAGCATCCAACGGAGTTCTGGCACTGAAGCTTTCTTT,CASIQRSSGTEAFF
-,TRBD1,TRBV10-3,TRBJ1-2,TGTGCCATCAGTACGGACAGGATTGCTAAGGGTGGCTACACCTTC,CAISTDRIAKGGYTF
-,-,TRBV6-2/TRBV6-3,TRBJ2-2,TGTGCCAGCAGTTACCTTCTAGGTTCCGCCGGGGAGCTGTTTTTT,CASSYLLGSAGELFF
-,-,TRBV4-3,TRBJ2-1,TGCGCCAGCAGCCCTCAGGGGAGAGATGAGCAGTTCTTC,CASSPQGRDEQFF
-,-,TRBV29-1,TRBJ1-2,TGCAGCGTGGGGCGACGGTACATAGGGGGCTACACCTTC,CSVGRRYIGGYTF
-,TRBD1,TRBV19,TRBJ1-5,TGTGCCAGTATGGGACAGAGCAATCAGCCCCAGCATTTT,CASMGQSNQPQHF
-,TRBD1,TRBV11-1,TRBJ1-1,TGTGCCAGCAGCCCGACGGACAGGGGATGGAACACTGAAGCTTTCTTT,CASSPTDRGWNTEAFF
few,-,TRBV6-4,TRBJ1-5,TGTGCCAGCAGAAACGGTGTTCACGAGGGCTATCAGCCCCAGCATTTT,CASRNGVHEGYQPQHF
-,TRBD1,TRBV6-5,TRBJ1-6,TGTGCCAGCAGTTACTCGCGTACAGGGGATTCACCCCTCCACTTT,CASSYSRTGDSPLHF
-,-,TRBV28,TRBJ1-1,TGTGCCAGCAGTCTGGGGGGAGTAGGCACTGAAGCTTTCTTT,CASSLGGVGTEAFF
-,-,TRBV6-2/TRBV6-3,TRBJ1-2,TGTGCCAGCAGTTACACCGTCGGGGGGCGCGACTATGGCTACACCTTC,CASSYTVGGRDYGYTF
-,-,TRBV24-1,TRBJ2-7,TGTGCCACCAGTGAGGGCCCGGCGAGCCTCTACGAGCAGTACTTC,CATSEGPASLYEQYF
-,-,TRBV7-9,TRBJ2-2,TGTGCCAGCCAGACAGGCGCGAACACCGGGGAGCTGTTTTTT,CASQTGANTGELFF
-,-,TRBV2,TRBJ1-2,TGTGCCAGCAGTGAAGATACCGGGACCCCGGGCTACACCTTC,CASSEDTGTPGYTF
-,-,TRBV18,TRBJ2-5,TGTGCCAGCTCACCACGACAGATTAAAGAGACCCAGTACTTC,CASSPRQIKETQYF
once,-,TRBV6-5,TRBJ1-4,TGTGCCAGTGCAGGGGTAGGACATGAAAAACTGTTTTTT,CASAGVGHEKLFF
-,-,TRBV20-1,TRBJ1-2,TGCAGTGCTAGCCCAAACTATGGCTACACCTTC,CSASPNYGYTF
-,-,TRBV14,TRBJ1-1,TGTGCCAGCAGCCAAGAAAATAGGGGCACTGAAGCTTTCTTT,CASSQENRGTEAFF
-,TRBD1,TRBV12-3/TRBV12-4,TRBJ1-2,TGTGCCAGCAGTTTTGACAGGGTCTATGGCTACACCTTC,CASSFDRVYGYTF
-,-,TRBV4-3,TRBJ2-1,TGCGCCAGCAGCCAAGAGGGGCAGTCCTATGAGCAGTTCTTC,CASSQEGQSYEQFF
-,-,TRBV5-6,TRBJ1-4,TGTGCCAGCAGCTTGGGGTATGCAACTAATGAAAAACTGTTTTTT,CASSLGYATNEKLFF
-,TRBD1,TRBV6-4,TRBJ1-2,TGTGCCAGCAGTGACCACAGGGGCGGCTACACCTTC,CASSDHRGGYTF